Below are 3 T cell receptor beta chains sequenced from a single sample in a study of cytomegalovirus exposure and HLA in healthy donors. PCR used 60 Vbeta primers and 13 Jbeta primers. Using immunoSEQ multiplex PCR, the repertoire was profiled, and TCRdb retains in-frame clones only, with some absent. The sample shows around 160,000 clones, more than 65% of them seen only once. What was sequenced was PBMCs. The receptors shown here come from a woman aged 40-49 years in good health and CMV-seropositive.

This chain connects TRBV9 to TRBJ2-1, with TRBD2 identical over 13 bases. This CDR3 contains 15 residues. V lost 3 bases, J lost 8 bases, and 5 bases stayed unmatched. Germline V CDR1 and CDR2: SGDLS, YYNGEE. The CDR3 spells CASSAGTSGNDEQFF. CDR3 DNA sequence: TGTGCCAGCAGCGCCGGGACTAGCGGGAATGATGAGCAGTTCTTC.

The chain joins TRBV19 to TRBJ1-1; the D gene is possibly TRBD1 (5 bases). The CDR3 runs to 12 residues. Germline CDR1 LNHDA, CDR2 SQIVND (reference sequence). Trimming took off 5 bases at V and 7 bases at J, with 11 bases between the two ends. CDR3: CASSFQGGEAFF. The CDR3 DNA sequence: TGTGCCAGTAGTTTCCAGGGTGGTGAAGCTTTCTTT.

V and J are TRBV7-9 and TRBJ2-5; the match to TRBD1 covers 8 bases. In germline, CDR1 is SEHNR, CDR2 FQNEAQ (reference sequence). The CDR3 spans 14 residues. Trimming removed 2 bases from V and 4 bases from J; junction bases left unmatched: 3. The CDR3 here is CASSLQGAVETQYF. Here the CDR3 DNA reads TGTGCCAGCAGCTTACAGGGGGCGGTAGAGACCCAGTACTTC.